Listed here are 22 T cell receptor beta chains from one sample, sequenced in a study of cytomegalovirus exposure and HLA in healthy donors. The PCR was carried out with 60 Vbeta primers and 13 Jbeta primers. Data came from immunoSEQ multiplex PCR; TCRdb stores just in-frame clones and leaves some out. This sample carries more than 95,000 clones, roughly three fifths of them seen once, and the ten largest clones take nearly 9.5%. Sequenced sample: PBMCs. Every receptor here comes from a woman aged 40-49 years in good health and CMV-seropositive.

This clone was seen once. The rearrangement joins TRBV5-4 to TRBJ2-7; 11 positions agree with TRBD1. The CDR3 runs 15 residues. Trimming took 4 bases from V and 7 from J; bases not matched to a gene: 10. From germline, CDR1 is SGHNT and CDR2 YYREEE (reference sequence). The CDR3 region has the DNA TGTGCCAGCAGCCTCAAGGGACAGGGGGTTAGGGAGCAGTACTTC. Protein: CASSLKGQGVREQYF.

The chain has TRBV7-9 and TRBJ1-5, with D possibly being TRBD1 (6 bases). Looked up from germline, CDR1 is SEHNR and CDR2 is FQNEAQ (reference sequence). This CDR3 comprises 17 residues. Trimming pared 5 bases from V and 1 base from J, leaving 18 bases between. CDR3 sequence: CASSHGGGGRSNQPQHF. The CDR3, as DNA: TGTGCCAGCAGCCATGGGGGAGGGGGGAGAAGCAATCAGCCCCAGCATTTT.

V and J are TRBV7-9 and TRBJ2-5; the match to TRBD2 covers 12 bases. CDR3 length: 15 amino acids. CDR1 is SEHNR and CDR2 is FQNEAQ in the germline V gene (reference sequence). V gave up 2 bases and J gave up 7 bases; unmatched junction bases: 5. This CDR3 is CASSLTLAGGLTQYF. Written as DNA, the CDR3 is TGTGCCAGCAGCTTAACTCTAGCGGGAGGGTTGACCCAGTACTTC.

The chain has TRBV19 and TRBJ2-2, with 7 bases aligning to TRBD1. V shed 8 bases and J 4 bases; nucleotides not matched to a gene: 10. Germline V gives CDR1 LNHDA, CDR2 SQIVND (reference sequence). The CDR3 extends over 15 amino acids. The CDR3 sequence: CASLEGQDPTGELFF. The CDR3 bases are TGTGCCAGTCTGGAAGGACAGGACCCCACCGGGGAGCTGTTTTTT.

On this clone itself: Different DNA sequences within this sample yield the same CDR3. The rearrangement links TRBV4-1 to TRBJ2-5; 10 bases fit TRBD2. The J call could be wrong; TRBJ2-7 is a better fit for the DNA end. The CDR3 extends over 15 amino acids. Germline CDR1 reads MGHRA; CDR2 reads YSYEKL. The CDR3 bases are TGCGCCAGCAGCCAAGTTCTAGCGGGAGCCTACGAGCAGTACTTC. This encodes CASSQVLAGAYEQYF.

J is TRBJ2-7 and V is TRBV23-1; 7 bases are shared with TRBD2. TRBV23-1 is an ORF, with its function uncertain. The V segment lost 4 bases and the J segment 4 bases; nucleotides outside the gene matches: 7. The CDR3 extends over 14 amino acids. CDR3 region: CASSLSSGEYEQYF. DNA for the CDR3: TGCGCCAGCAGTCTCTCTAGCGGCGAATACGAGCAGTACTTC.

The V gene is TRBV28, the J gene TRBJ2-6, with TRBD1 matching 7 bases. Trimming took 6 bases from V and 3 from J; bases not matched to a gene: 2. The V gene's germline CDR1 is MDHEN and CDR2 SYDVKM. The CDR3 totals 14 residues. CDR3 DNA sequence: TGTGCCAGCAGGACAGGGAGTGGGGCCAACGTCCTGACTTTC. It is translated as CASRTGSGANVLTF.

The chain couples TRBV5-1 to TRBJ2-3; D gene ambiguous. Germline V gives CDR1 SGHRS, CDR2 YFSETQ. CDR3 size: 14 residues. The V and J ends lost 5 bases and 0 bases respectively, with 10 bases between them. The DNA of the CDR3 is TGCGCCAGCAGGGCCCATTCTAGCACAGATACGCAGTATTTT. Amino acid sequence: CASRAHSSTDTQYF.

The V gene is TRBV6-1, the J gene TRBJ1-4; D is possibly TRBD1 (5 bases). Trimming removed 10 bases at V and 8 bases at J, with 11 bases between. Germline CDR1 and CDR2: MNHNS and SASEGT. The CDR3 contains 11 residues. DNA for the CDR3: TGTGCCACTAGCGGGGCGGAAAAACTGTTTTTT. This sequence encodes CATSGAEKLFF.

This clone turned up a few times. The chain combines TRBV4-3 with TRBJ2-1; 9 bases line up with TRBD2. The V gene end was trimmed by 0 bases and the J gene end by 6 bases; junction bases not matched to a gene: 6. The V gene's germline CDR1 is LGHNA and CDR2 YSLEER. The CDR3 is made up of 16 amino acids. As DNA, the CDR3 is TGCGCCAGCAGCCAAGATAGACTAGCGGAGACCAATGAGCAGTTCTTC. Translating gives CASSQDRLAETNEQFF.

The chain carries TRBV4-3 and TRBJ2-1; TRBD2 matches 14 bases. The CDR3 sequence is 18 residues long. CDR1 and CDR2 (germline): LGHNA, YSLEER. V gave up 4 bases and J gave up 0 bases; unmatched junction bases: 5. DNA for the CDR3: TGCGCCAGCAGCCCAGGACTAGCGGGAGGTAGCTCCTACAATGAGCAGTTCTTC. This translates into CASSPGLAGGSSYNEQFF.

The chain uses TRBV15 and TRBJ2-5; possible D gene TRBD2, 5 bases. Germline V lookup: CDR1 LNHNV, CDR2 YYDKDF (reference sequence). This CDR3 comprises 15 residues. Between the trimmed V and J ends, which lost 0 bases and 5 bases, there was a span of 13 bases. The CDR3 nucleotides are TGTGCCACCAGCAGAGATTGGTCAGCGGTCGAGACCCAGTACTTC. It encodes CATSRDWSAVETQYF.

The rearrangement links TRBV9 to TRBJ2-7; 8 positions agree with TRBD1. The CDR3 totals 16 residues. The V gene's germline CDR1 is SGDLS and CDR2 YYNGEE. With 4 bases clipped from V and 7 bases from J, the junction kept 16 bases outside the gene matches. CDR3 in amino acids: CASSLGKDRAGREQYF. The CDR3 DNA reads TGTGCCAGCAGCCTGGGAAAGGACAGGGCAGGGCGGGAGCAGTACTTC. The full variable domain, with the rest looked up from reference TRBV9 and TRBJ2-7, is DSGVTQTPKHLITATGQRVTLRCSPRSGDLSVYWYQQSLDQGLQFLIQYYNGEERAKGNILERFSAQQFPDLHSELNLSSLELGDSALYFCASSLGKDRAGREQYFGPGTRLTVT.

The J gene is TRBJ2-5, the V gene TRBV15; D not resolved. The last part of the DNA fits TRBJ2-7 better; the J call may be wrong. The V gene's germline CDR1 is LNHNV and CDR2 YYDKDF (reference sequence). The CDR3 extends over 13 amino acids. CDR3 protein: CATSRDFTYEQYF. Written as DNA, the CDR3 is TGTGCCACCAGCAGAGACTTCACCTACGAGCAGTACTTC.

CDR3 bases: TGTGCCAGTAGTAAACCCGGGACACGGAAAGTAGCCCAGTACTTC. It is translated as CASSKPGTRKVAQYF. The chain links TRBV19 to TRBJ2-5, with D perhaps matching TRBD1 (6 bases). Trimming removed 4 bases from V and 9 bases from J, with 21 bases in between. The CDR3 runs 15 residues. Germline V CDR1 and CDR2: LNHDA, SQIVND (reference sequence).

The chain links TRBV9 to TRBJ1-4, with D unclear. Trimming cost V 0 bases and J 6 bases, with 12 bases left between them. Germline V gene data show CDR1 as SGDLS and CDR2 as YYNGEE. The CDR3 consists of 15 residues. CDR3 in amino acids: CASSVGLGNYEKLFF. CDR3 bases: TGTGCCAGCAGCGTAGGGCTCGGGAACTATGAAAAACTGTTTTTT.

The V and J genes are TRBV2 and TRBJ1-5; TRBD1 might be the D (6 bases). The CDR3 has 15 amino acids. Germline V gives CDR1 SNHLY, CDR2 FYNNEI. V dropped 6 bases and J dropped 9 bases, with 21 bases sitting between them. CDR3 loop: CASRRDRNPPWPQHF. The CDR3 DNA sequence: TGTGCCAGCAGAAGAGACAGGAACCCGCCGTGGCCCCAGCATTTT.

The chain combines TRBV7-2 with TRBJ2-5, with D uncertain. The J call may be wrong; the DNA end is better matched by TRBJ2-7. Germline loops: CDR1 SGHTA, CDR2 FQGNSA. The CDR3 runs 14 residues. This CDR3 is CASAAVPSHYEQYF. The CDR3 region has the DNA TGTGCCAGCGCTGCCGTTCCTTCGCACTACGAGCAGTACTTC.

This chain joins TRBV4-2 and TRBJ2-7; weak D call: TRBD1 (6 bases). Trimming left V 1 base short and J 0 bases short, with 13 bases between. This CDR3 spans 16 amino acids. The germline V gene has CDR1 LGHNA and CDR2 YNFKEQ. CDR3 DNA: TGTGCCAGCAGCCAAGGCGCCGGGGACAACTCCTACGAGCAGTACTTC. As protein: CASSQGAGDNSYEQYF.

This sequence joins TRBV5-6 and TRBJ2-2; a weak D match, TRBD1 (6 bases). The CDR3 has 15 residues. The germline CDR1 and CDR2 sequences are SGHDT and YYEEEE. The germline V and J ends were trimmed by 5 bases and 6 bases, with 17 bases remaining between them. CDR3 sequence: CASRLNRVIAGELFF. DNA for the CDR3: TGTGCCAGCAGACTGAACAGGGTGATTGCCGGGGAGCTGTTTTTT.

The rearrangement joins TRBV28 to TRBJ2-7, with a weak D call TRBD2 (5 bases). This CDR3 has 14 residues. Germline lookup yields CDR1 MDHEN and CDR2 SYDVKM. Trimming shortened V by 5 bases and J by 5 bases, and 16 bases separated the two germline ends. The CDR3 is CASSAGMPPHEQYF. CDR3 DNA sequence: TGTGCCAGCAGTGCCGGGATGCCCCCCCACGAGCAGTACTTC.

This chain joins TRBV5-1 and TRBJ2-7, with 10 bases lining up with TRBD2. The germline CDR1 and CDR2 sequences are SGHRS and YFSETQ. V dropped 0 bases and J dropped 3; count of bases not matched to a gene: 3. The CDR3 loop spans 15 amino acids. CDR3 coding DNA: TGCGCCAGCAGCTTGGATGCTAGCGGGAGCTACGAGCAGTACTTC. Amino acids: CASSLDASGSYEQYF.